The clone carrying this T cell receptor (beta chain) was detected only a few times. Its antigen remains unknown. This entry comes from a study of Graves' ophthalmopathy and Graves' hyperthyroidism. Across the study: Pretreatment peripheral blood was obtained at initial diagnosis.

Overall study findings and caveats: Also, most clonotypes expanded in the thyroid above 0.001 frequency appeared in blood. Separation of ophthalmopathy from stable hyperthyroidism was achieved by a 13-signature model, at approximately 88% sensitivity and around 81% specificity.

The CDR3 contains 14 residues. Germline V CDR1 and CDR2: LNHDA, SQIVND (reference sequence). The V end lost 1 base, the J end lost 6 bases, and 12 bases lay between the germline ends. Investigators amplified TCR beta CDR3 regions from RNA transcripts. RT-PCR with HTBI primers came first, then second-round multiplex PCR. MiXCR was run by TCRdb on the multiplex PCR reads, yielding one entry per CDR3 protein. This table holds approximately 700,000 distinct CDR3 sequences, roughly two fifths found once. Input material: peripheral blood. The receptor's source is an adult man with Graves' ophthalmopathy. This rearrangement joins TRBV19 to TRBJ1-1, with D maybe TRBD1 (5 bases). CDR3 DNA: TGTGCCAGTAGTATAGGCCCAGGGTCACCTGAAGCTTTCTTT. It translates to CASSIGPGSPEAFF.